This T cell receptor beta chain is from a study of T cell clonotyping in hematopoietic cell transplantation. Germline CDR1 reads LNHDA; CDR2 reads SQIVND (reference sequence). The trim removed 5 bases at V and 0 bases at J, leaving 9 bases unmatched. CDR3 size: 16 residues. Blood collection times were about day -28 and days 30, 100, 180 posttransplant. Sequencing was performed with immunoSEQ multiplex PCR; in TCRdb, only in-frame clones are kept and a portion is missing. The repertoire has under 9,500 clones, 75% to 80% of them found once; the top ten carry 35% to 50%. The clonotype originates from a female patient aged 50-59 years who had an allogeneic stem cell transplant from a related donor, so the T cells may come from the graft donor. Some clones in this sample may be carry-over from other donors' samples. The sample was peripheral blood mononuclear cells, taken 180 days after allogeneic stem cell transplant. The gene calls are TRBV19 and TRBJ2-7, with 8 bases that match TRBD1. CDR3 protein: CASSERQGPPSYEQYF. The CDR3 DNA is TGTGCCAGTAGTGAACGACAGGGGCCCCCCTCCTACGAGCAGTACTTC.